Presented here are 21 T cell receptor beta chains from one specimen sequenced in a study of cytomegalovirus exposure and HLA in healthy donors. The PCR employed 60 Vbeta primers together with 13 Jbeta primers. Sequencing used immunoSEQ multiplex PCR; TCRdb keeps in-frame clones, though not all of them. The sample has approximately 160,000 clones, more than 65% seen once. Input material: PBMCs. Source of these receptors: a male donor in good health and CMV-seronegative.

This sequence joins TRBV9 and TRBJ2-7; D gene uncertain. Germline CDR1 and CDR2: SGDLS and YYNGEE. The CDR3 contains 13 residues. Trimming removed 4 bases at V and 6 bases at J, with 14 bases between. This CDR3 is CASSRDSFSEQYF. Here the CDR3 DNA reads TGTGCCAGCAGCAGAGATTCTTTTAGCGAGCAGTACTTC.

V usage is TRBV29-1 and J usage is TRBJ1-1, with no clear D. Trimming removed 7 bases from V and 4 bases from J, with 19 bases in between. The CDR3 runs to 14 residues. CDR1 and CDR2 from the germline V gene are SQVTM and ANQGSEA. The CDR3 DNA is TGCAGCGCGAAGTTCCGGCGGTCGAGCACTGAAGCTTTCTTT. It yields the protein CSAKFRRSSTEAFF.

The chain employs TRBV2 and TRBJ1-5; 7 bases match TRBD1. The germline CDR1 and CDR2 sequences are SNHLY and FYNNEI. This CDR3 spans 14 amino acids. V lost 5 bases to trimming and J lost 7 bases; unmatched junction nucleotides: 8. CDR3 region: CASSTGDRAQPQHF. The DNA of the CDR3 is TGTGCCAGCAGTACCGGCGACAGGGCCCAGCCCCAGCATTTT.

This chain joins TRBV11-3 and TRBJ2-3, with 10 positions matching TRBD2. The CDR3 totals 19 residues. CDR1 and CDR2 from the germline V gene are SGHNT and YENEEA. Trimming took 5 bases from V and 2 from J; bases not matched to a gene: 16. CDR3 residues: CASSPHRVSGGPNTDTQYF. The CDR3 nucleotides are TGTGCCAGCAGCCCACACCGGGTTAGCGGGGGGCCGAACACAGATACGCAGTATTTT.

The chain employs TRBV28 and TRBJ2-7; D is perhaps TRBD1 (6 bases). From germline, CDR1 is MDHEN and CDR2 SYDVKM. The germline V and J ends were trimmed by 6 bases and 2 bases, with 11 bases remaining between them. The CDR3 is made up of 13 amino acids. The CDR3 loop reads CASRWAGAYEQYF. In DNA form, the CDR3 reads TGTGCCAGCAGGTGGGCAGGGGCCTACGAGCAGTACTTC.

The chain has TRBV5-4 and TRBJ2-7, with D tentatively TRBD2 (5 bases). Germline assignment: CDR1 SGHNT and CDR2 YYREEE (reference sequence). V dropped 4 bases and J dropped 3 bases, with 17 bases sitting between them. This CDR3 has 15 amino acids. DNA of the CDR3: TGTGCCAGCAGCCCGCCCGGGGTCCTGGTCTACGAGCAGTACTTC. This sequence encodes CASSPPGVLVYEQYF.

The chain is built from TRBV11-1 and TRBJ1-2; the D gene is possibly TRBD1 (5 bases). V was shortened by 5 bases and J by 13 bases, with 20 bases between the two germline ends. The CDR3 length is 13 residues. Germline V lookup: CDR1 SGHAT, CDR2 FQDESV (reference sequence). The CDR3 is CASSPQHGHAGTF. In DNA form, the CDR3 reads TGTGCCAGCAGCCCTCAACATGGACATGCCGGCACCTTC.

The V and J genes are TRBV7-3 and TRBJ1-1, with a weak D call TRBD1 (6 bases). Germline CDR1 and CDR2: SGHTA and FQGTGA. V was trimmed by 9 bases and J by 10 bases, leaving 18 bases between them. This CDR3 is built from 12 residues. In DNA, the CDR3 is TGTGCCAGTAGCGGGGGGGGCCGCCGAGCTTTCTTT. It yields the protein CASSGGGRRAFF.

V usage is TRBV6-5 and J usage is TRBJ1-2, with a possible D match to TRBD1 (5 bases). V was shortened by 0 bases and J by 5 bases, with 10 bases between the two germline ends. This CDR3 region has 14 residues. The germline V gene encodes CDR1 MNHEY and CDR2 SVGAGI. The CDR3 reads CASSYSTGGYGYTF. CDR3 sequence (DNA): TGTGCCAGCAGTTACTCGACGGGGGGATATGGCTACACCTTC.

The chain couples TRBV7-9 to TRBJ1-1; possibly TRBD1 for D (6 bases). From germline, CDR1 is SEHNR and CDR2 FQNEAQ (reference sequence). The V and J ends lost 0 bases and 11 bases respectively, with 19 bases between them. CDR3 length equals 15 residues. The CDR3 spells CASSLAVGPQGGAFF. Here the CDR3 DNA reads TGTGCCAGCAGCTTAGCTGTAGGGCCACAGGGAGGGGCTTTCTTT.

This clone was counted a few times. The chain combines TRBV6-1 with TRBJ2-3; tentatively, D is TRBD2 (6 bases). Trimming took 1 base from V and 1 from J, leaving 6 bases between them. The CDR3 contains 14 residues. Germline V gives CDR1 MNHNS, CDR2 SASEGT. CDR3 loop: CASSEGGGTDTQYF. The CDR3 DNA follows: TGTGCCAGCAGTGAAGGGGGGGGCACAGATACGCAGTATTTT.

The chain combines TRBV11-2 with TRBJ1-3; D perhaps matches TRBD1 (5 bases). Germline-derived CDR1 and CDR2 are SGHAT and FQNNGV. V lost 0 bases and J 1 base, leaving 16 bases between the germline ends. The CDR3 totals 18 residues. The CDR3 nucleotides read TGTGCCAGCAGCTTAGATCTAGGGGTCAGAGGTTCTGGAAACACCATATATTTT. Its translation: CASSLDLGVRGSGNTIYF. Using reference TRBV11-2 and TRBJ1-3 for the parts outside the CDR3, the full variable domain is EAGVAQSPRYKIIEKRQSVAFWCNPISGHATLYWYQQILGQGPKLLIQFQNNGVVDDSQLPKDRFSAERLKGVDSTLKIQPAKLEDSAVYLCASSLDLGVRGSGNTIYFGEGSWLTVV.

V usage is TRBV27 and J usage is TRBJ1-6; D uncertain. Germline V gene sequence: CDR1 MNHEY, CDR2 SMNVEV (reference sequence). Between the trimmed V and J ends, which lost 8 bases and 2 bases, there was a span of 16 bases. The CDR3 loop spans 16 amino acids. This CDR3 reads CASCSSTSPYNSPLHF. CDR3 in DNA: TGTGCCAGCTGTTCAAGCACGTCCCCCTATAATTCACCCCTCCACTTT.

This sequence joins TRBV10-3 and TRBJ2-3, with D possibly matching TRBD2 (6 bases). The germline gives CDR1 ENHRY, CDR2 SYGVKD. V shed 6 bases and J shed 4 bases, with 8 bases lying between them. This CDR3 has 12 amino acids. Written as DNA, the CDR3 is TGTGCCATCAGAACTAGCTCAGATACGCAGTATTTT. Its protein product is CAIRTSSDTQYF.

This chain uses TRBV28 with TRBJ2-3; the D gene is possibly TRBD2 (6 bases). Germline V CDR1 and CDR2: MDHEN, SYDVKM. The CDR3 is made up of 14 amino acids. Trimming took 6 bases from V and 4 from J, leaving 14 bases between them. CDR3 DNA sequence: TGTGCCAGCAGGGGCTCTCGGGGGTCAGATACGCAGTATTTT. Translating it yields CASRGSRGSDTQYF.

This clone was found a few times. The V gene is TRBV7-2, the J gene TRBJ2-7; 9 nucleotides agree with TRBD2. This CDR3 is 15 amino acids long. The germline V gene has CDR1 SGHTA and CDR2 FQGNSA. Trimming took 5 bases from V and 5 from J; bases not matched to a gene: 10. The CDR3 DNA follows: TGTGCCAGCAGCCGTAGGGCTAGCGGGAAGGACGAGCAGTACTTC. It specifies CASSRRASGKDEQYF.

V is TRBV9 and J is TRBJ1-5, with D hard to call. Trimming left V 1 base short and J 3 bases short, with 11 bases between. CDR1 is SGDLS, CDR2 YYNGEE, per germline. There are 15 residues in the CDR3. The CDR3 spells CASSVFPGINQPQHF. CDR3 in DNA: TGTGCCAGCAGCGTATTTCCGGGAATCAATCAGCCCCAGCATTTT.

V is TRBV27 and J is TRBJ2-1, with 14 bases lining up with TRBD2. The CDR3 extends over 15 amino acids. Germline assignment: CDR1 MNHEY and CDR2 SMNVEV (reference sequence). V was pared by 4 bases and J by 10 bases, with 6 bases of the junction left unmatched. The CDR3 loop reads CASSSGLAGGGEQFF. In DNA, the CDR3 is TGTGCCAGCAGTTCCGGACTAGCGGGAGGAGGGGAGCAGTTCTTC.

The CDR3 DNA is TGTGCCAGCAGATCCCTCGGGACAGCTAGCAATCAGCCCCAGCATTTT. As protein: CASRSLGTASNQPQHF. The gene calls are TRBV28 and TRBJ1-5; 7 bases are a match to TRBD1. This CDR3 has 16 residues. Germline assignment: CDR1 MDHEN and CDR2 SYDVKM. The V gene end was trimmed by 6 bases and the J gene end by 0 bases; junction bases not matched to a gene: 8. Drawing the rest from reference TRBV28 and TRBJ1-5, the complete variable domain is DVKVTQSSRYLVKRTGEKVFLECVQDMDHENMFWYRQDPGLGLRLIYFSYDVKMKEKGDIPEGYSVSREKKERFSLILESASTNQTSMYLCASRSLGTASNQPQHFGDGTRLSIL.

J is TRBJ2-7 and V is TRBV7-8, with a possible D match to TRBD2 (5 bases). Between the trimmed V and J ends, which lost 1 base and 3 bases, there was a span of 13 bases. The CDR3 consists of 15 residues. CDR1 and CDR2 (germline): SGHVS, FQNEAQ. Here the CDR3 reads CASSLEGSPGYEQYF. DNA of the CDR3: TGTGCCAGCAGCTTAGAAGGGAGTCCCGGCTACGAGCAGTACTTC. Variable domain in full (rest from reference TRBV7-8 and TRBJ2-7): GAGVSQSPRYKVAKRGQDVALRCDPISGHVSLFWYQQALGQGPEFLTYFQNEAQLDKSGLPSDRFFAERPEGSVSTLKIQRTQQEDSAVYLCASSLEGSPGYEQYFGPGTRLTVT.

The gene calls are TRBV19 and TRBJ2-3; D gene uncertain. In germline, CDR1 is LNHDA, CDR2 SQIVND (reference sequence). The CDR3 sequence is 13 residues long. V was cut by 4 bases and J by 2 bases, with 7 bases left in between. CDR3 nucleotide sequence: TGTGCCAGTAGTACCCTAAACACAGATACGCAGTATTTT. Protein product: CASSTLNTDTQYF.